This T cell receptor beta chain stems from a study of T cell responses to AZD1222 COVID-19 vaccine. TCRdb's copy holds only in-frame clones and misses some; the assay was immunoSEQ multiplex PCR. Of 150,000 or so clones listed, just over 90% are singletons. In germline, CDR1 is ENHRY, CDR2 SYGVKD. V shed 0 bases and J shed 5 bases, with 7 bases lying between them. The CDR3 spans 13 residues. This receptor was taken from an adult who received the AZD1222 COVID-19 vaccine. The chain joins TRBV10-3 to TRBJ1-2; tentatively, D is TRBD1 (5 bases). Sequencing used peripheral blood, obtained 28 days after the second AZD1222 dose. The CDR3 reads CAISESRGYGYTF. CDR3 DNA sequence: TGTGCCATCAGTGAGTCGAGGGGATATGGCTACACCTTC.